This T cell receptor beta chain was sequenced during a study of blood T cell repertoires in COVID-19. Germline CDR1 and CDR2: SGHTA and FQGNSA. The CDR3 has 17 residues. V trimming: 0 bases; J trimming: 3 bases; junction bases outside the gene matches: 7. Measured with immunoSEQ multiplex PCR; TCRdb has only the in-frame clones, and not every one. The sample includes around 190,000 clones, roughly nine tenths of them seen just once. The receptor's source is a man aged 70-80 years with active or convalescent COVID-19. The V call is TRBV7-2, the J call TRBJ1-4; 7 bases agree with TRBD1. The specimen sequenced was peripheral blood. The CDR3 coding sequence is TGTGCCAGCAGCTTAGCGGTCAGGGGGTTTTCTAATGAAAAACTGTTTTTT. Translation: CASSLAVRGFSNEKLFF.